This entry describes one TCR beta chain. The record originates from a study of blood T cell repertoires in COVID-19. The repertoire was sequenced with immunoSEQ multiplex PCR; TCRdb's copy has only in-frame clones and lacks some. The profile shows under 300,000 clones, approximately 86% of them singletons. Trimming shortened V by 7 bases and J by 0 bases, and 10 bases separated the two germline ends. Germline CDR1 and CDR2: MDHEN and SYDVKM. The CDR3 is made up of 13 amino acids. V is TRBV28 and J is TRBJ2-7; D is possibly TRBD2 (6 bases). The sample consisted of PBMCs or T cells enriched from blood (not recorded which). The TCR sequence derives from a woman aged 45 to 65 who had recovered from COVID-19. The CDR3 DNA is TGTGCCAGCAATCCGGGAGTCTCCTACGAGCAGTACTTC. Its translation is CASNPGVSYEQYF.